This T cell receptor (beta chain) was recovered during a study of cytomegalovirus exposure and HLA in healthy donors. Across the whole study: About 80 million unique TCRs from HLA-typed donors made up an early data release.

Findings and limits, study-wide: An analysis that came later showed most CMV-associated TCR beta chains appearing HLA-restricted. In a later analysis, HLA-C alleles had the fewest associated TCRs, DRB1 alleles the most. Immune exposure data for these donors was limited to CMV serostatus.

About this clone itself: Its target is unknown.

The CDR3 extends over 16 amino acids. Losses at the gene ends were 0 bases for V and 2 bases for J; bases not matched to a gene: 6. Germline V gene lookup returns CDR1 MGHRA and CDR2 YSYEKL. PCR employed 60 Vbeta and 13 Jbeta primers. Generated by immunoSEQ multiplex PCR, the TCRdb table keeps only in-frame clones and is missing some. The sample lists roughly 150,000 clones, roughly four fifths seen once, with roughly 3.4% in the top ten. This receptor was taken from a male donor in good health and CMV-seronegative. The sample taken for sequencing was PBMCs. The V gene is TRBV4-1, the J gene TRBJ1-1; 7 positions match TRBD1. CDR3 residues: CASSQEQGQINTEAFF. The CDR3 bases are TGCGCCAGCAGCCAAGAGCAGGGACAGATAAACACTGAAGCTTTCTTT.